This is a list of T cell receptor beta chains from one sample in a study of blood T cell repertoires in COVID-19. Using immunoSEQ multiplex PCR, the repertoire was profiled, and TCRdb retains in-frame clones only, with some absent. The sample holds 140,000 or so clones, 65% to 90% seen once. The sequenced sample was peripheral blood. The receptors here all came from a human donor in a cohort sampled during active COVID-19. CDR3s leave out the opening cysteine and the closing phenylalanine or tryptophan.

v_gene	j_gene	CDR3aa
TRBV18	TRBJ2-6	ASSLGQDPLNVLT
TRBV24-1	TRBJ2-7	ATSVVSPYEQY
TRBV20-1	TRBJ1-2	SASVGPGYT
TRBV5-1	TRBJ2-1	ASSFMGLEANEQF
TRBV6-5	TRBJ1-2	ASSAGQGAYYGYT
TRBV4-3	TRBJ2-5	ASSGTDGTQY
TRBV28	TRBJ2-3	ASSLRPGTATDTQY
TRBV28	TRBJ2-7	ASSSTGTAFIEQY
TRBV2	TRBJ2-5	ASSGTGQETQY
TRBV19	TRBJ2-5	ASSISGTETQY
TRBV6-5	TRBJ1-2	ASTRMQDYGYT
TRBV5-1	TRBJ2-7	ASSSQGAGVNEQY
TRBV5-1	TRBJ1-2	ASSFDGTGGHGYT
TRBV18	TRBJ1-2	ASSGTSSYGYT
TRBV9	TRBJ2-7	ASSVYRDMTYEQY
TRBV6-5	TRBJ2-5	ASRGPQGTQY
TRBV2	TRBJ2-5	ASVLWTGGKETQY
TRBV3-1/TRBV3-2	TRBJ1-1	ASSQVGQWNTEAF
TRBV4-1	TRBJ2-4	ASSQVAGVGNIQY
TRBV5-4	TRBJ2-7	ASSRQGVITYEQY
TRBV28	TRBJ2-7	ASSRSGVGGEQY
TRBV28	TRBJ1-6	ASSSTLGGRDSPLH
TRBV28	TRBJ1-2	ASATQGYGYT
TRBV9	TRBJ2-7	ASSVGSDISYEQY
TRBV7-3	TRBJ2-5	ASSVGGKWGETQY
TRBV6-5	TRBJ2-1	ASSSQTSAVEQF
TRBV7-6	TRBJ2-7	ASSLVGTGVDEQY
TRBV27	TRBJ2-6	ASSRTAAGGANVLT
TRBV4-2	TRBJ2-1	ASSQVIAGGVYEQF
TRBV5-1	TRBJ2-1	ASSLEGRVYEF
TRBV6-2/TRBV6-3	TRBJ2-1	ASSNQGTIQF
TRBV15	TRBJ2-5	ATSRPRQGTQY
TRBV11-3	TRBJ2-7	ASSYTSSYEQY
TRBV18	TRBJ2-5	ASSLQGPLETQY
TRBV27	TRBJ1-1	ASSLERGGTEAF
TRBV15	TRBJ2-5	ATSRDFGGGETQY
TRBV9	TRBJ2-5	ASSGNRGSETQY
TRBV6-2/TRBV6-3	TRBJ1-6	ASSLRGASNSPLH
TRBV2	TRBJ2-7	ASSEDSAGRIYEQY
TRBV6-5	TRBJ2-5	ASSSPGETQY
TRBV28	TRBJ1-2	ASSKGQDPGYT
TRBV28	TRBJ2-1	ASSEREGYNEQF
TRBV9	TRBJ2-7	ASNGGLGGELHEQY
TRBV7-9	TRBJ1-1	ASSLSGNPEAF